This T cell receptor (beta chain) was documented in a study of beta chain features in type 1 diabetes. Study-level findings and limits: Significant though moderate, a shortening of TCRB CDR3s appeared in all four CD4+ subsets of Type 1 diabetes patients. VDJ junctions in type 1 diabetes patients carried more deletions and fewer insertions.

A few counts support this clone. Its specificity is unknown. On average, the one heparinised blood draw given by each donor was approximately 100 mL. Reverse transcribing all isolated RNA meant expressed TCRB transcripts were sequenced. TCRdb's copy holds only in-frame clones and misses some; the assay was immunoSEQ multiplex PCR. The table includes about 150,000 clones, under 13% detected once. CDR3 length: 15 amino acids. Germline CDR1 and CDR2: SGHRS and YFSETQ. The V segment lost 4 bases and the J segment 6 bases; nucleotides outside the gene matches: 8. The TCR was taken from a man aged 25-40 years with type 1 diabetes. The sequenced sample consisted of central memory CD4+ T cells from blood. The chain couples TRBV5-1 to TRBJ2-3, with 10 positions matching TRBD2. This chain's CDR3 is CASSARTSGWDTQYF. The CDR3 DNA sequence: TGCGCCAGCAGCGCCCGGACTAGCGGATGGGATACGCAGTATTTT. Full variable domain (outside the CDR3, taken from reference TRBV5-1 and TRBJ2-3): KAGVTQTPRYLIKTRGQQVTLSCSPISGHRSVSWYQQTPGQGLQFLFEYFSETQRNKGNFPGRFSGRQFSNSRSEMNVSTLELGDSALYLCASSARTSGWDTQYFGPGTRLTVL.